These 29 T cell receptor beta chains were all obtained from the same sample, sequenced in a study of blood T cell repertoires in COVID-19. TCRdb's copy holds only in-frame clones and misses some; the assay was immunoSEQ multiplex PCR. The data hold around 110,000 clones, with 90% observed a single time. The sequencing input was peripheral blood. These receptors originate from a human donor with active COVID-19. The donor label of this sample is uncertain.

The J gene is TRBJ2-7, the V gene TRBV5-4; TRBD2 is a possible D gene (6 bases). V was trimmed by 0 bases and J by 0 bases, leaving 10 bases between them. The CDR3 is 15 residues long. CDR1 is SGHNT and CDR2 is YYREEE in the germline V gene (reference sequence). In DNA form, the CDR3 reads TGTGCCAGCAGCTTGGCGGGGGTGAGCTCCTACGAGCAGTACTTC. Translating it yields CASSLAGVSSYEQYF.

A single count supports this clone. The V gene is TRBV19, the J gene TRBJ1-1; D unclear. V lost 6 bases and J lost 1, with 12 bases in between. The CDR3 has 14 amino acids. Germline V CDR1 and CDR2: LNHDA, SQIVND (reference sequence). CDR3 loop: CASSVLLGNTEAFF. The CDR3, as DNA: TGTGCCAGTAGCGTACTACTAGGGAACACTGAAGCTTTCTTT.

V gene TRBV27 combines with J gene TRBJ1-1; a possible D gene is TRBD1 (5 bases). The germline gives CDR1 MNHEY, CDR2 SMNVEV (reference sequence). The CDR3 covers 14 residues. Trimming took 2 bases from V and 5 from J, leaving 12 bases between them. DNA of the CDR3: TGTGCCAGCAGTTTACCTGGGGGAGGGACTGAAGCTTTCTTT. It encodes CASSLPGGGTEAFF.

In DNA, the CDR3 is TGTGCCAGCAGTCCGGGACTAGCGGGGGGGCGGGTCAAAAACATTCAGTACTTC. Translated: CASSPGLAGGRVKNIQYF. The gene calls are TRBV27 and TRBJ2-4, with 16 bases fitting TRBD2. V lost 5 bases, J lost 3 bases, and 7 bases stayed unmatched. CDR1 and CDR2 from the germline V gene are MNHEY and SMNVEV (reference sequence). This CDR3 is built from 18 residues.

The rearrangement uses TRBV6-5 and TRBJ2-6, with TRBD2 matching 8 bases. Per germline, CDR1 MNHEY and CDR2 SVGAGI. The CDR3 is 15 residues long. J was trimmed by 4 bases and V by 7 bases; bases with no gene match: 6. In DNA, the CDR3 is TGTGCCAGCAAGTCGGGGGGGGAGGGGGCCAACGTCCTGACTTTC. Its translation: CASKSGGEGANVLTF.

The chain combines TRBV5-1 with TRBJ2-1; 11 bases line up with TRBD2. The CDR3 runs to 13 residues. With V trimmed by 0 bases and J by 12 bases, 2 bases remained unmatched. In germline, CDR1 is SGHRS, CDR2 YFSETQ. The CDR3 DNA is TGCGCCAGCAGCTTGGTCCTAGCGGGGGGGCAGTTCTTC. Translated, it gives CASSLVLAGGQFF.

CDR3 DNA: TGTGCTAGTGGTTTAGGGCAGGGGGCTCCGTACGGCTACACCTTC. The encoded protein is CASGLGQGAPYGYTF. The chain recombines TRBV12-5 with TRBJ1-2, with TRBD1 identical over 8 bases. The V gene end was trimmed by 3 bases and the J gene end by 8 bases; junction bases not matched to a gene: 11. The CDR3 covers 15 residues. Germline CDR1 reads LGHNT; CDR2 reads FRNRAP.

The chain has TRBV11-1 and TRBJ2-7; a weak D match, TRBD2 (7 bases). Per germline, CDR1 SGHAT and CDR2 FQDESV (reference sequence). V was cut by 1 base and J by 5 bases, with 15 bases left in between. The length of the CDR3 is 15 residues. CDR3: CASSLVFTGRDEQYF. The CDR3 DNA reads TGTGCCAGCAGCTTAGTTTTTACAGGGAGGGACGAGCAGTACTTC.

The chain couples TRBV11-3 to TRBJ2-1, with 7 positions matching TRBD1. The germline CDR1 and CDR2 sequences are SGHNT and YENEEA. V gave up 5 bases and J gave up 8 bases; unmatched junction bases: 12. The CDR3 has 15 amino acids. CDR3 DNA: TGTGCCAGCAGCGACGGAGGACAGGCAGGCCATGAGCAGTTCTTC. It translates to CASSDGGQAGHEQFF.

The V call is TRBV7-2, the J call TRBJ2-1; D may be TRBD2 (6 bases). Germline CDR1 reads SGHTA; CDR2 reads FQGNSA. The CDR3 covers 16 residues. Trimming stripped 3 bases from V and 0 bases from J, with 12 bases between. CDR3 bases: TGTGCCAGCAGCTTCCTTGGGGGGTTCTCCTACAATGAGCAGTTCTTC. Encoded protein: CASSFLGGFSYNEQFF.

The gene calls are TRBV19 and TRBJ1-2; no firm D call. Germline assignment: CDR1 LNHDA and CDR2 SQIVND (reference sequence). The CDR3 is made up of 13 amino acids. Trimming pared 3 bases from V and 1 base from J, leaving 6 bases between. The CDR3 sequence is CASSIGVNYGYTF. The DNA of the CDR3 is TGTGCCAGTAGTATCGGGGTTAACTATGGCTACACCTTC. Based on the CDR3 plus reference TRBV19 and TRBJ1-2, the full variable domain is DGGITQSPKYLFRKEGQNVTLSCEQNLNHDAMYWYRQDPGQGLRLIYYSQIVNDFQKGDIAEGYSVSREKKESFPLTVTSAQKNPTAFYLCASSIGVNYGYTFGSGTRLTVV.

This sequence joins TRBV6-6 and TRBJ2-7; perhaps TRBD2 as D (6 bases). The CDR3 has 14 amino acids. V was cut by 7 bases and J by 0 bases, with 13 bases left in between. Germline loops: CDR1 MNHNY, CDR2 SVGAGI (reference sequence). Written as DNA, the CDR3 is TGTGCCAGCACCTCCCGGGACTTCTCCTACGAGCAGTACTTC. This translates into CASTSRDFSYEQYF.

The CDR3 loop reads CASSPLWTDQETQYF. The CDR3 DNA reads TGTGCCAGCTCACCATTGTGGACAGATCAAGAGACCCAGTACTTC. The gene calls are TRBV18 and TRBJ2-5; a weak D match, TRBD1 (6 bases). CDR3 length: 15 residues. In germline, CDR1 is KGHSH, CDR2 LQKENI. V was cut by 2 bases and J by 2 bases, with 12 bases left in between. The variable domain in full, with the rest retrieved from reference TRBV18 and TRBJ2-5, is NAGVMQNPRHLVRRRGQEARLRCSPMKGHSHVYWYRQLPEEGLKFMVYLQKENIIDESGMPKERFSAEFPKEGPSILRIQQVVRGDSAAYFCASSPLWTDQETQYFGPGTRLLVL.

The chain uses TRBV7-2 and TRBJ1-1; TRBD1 is a possible D gene (6 bases). This CDR3 is 14 amino acids long. Trimming removed 5 bases from V and 1 base from J, with 11 bases in between. Germline loops: CDR1 SGHTA, CDR2 FQGNSA. CDR3 sequence reads: CASSRGQWNTEAFF. As DNA, the CDR3 is TGTGCCAGCAGCAGAGGACAGTGGAACACTGAAGCTTTCTTT.

J is TRBJ1-5 and V is TRBV30; no definite D call. This CDR3 has 14 residues. Trimming removed 2 bases at V and 0 bases at J, with 8 bases between. The germline CDR1 and CDR2 sequences are GTSNPN and SVGIG (reference sequence). The CDR3 sequence: CAWSYIDSNQPQHF. The CDR3 DNA is TGTGCCTGGAGTTATATAGATAGCAATCAGCCCCAGCATTTT. Full variable domain (remainder filled in from reference TRBV30 and TRBJ1-5): SQTIHQWPATLVQPVGSPLSLECTVEGTSNPNLYWYRQAAGRGLQLLFYSVGIGQISSEVPQNLSASRPQDRQFILSSKKLLLSDSGFYLCAWSYIDSNQPQHFGDGTRLSIL.

This rearrangement joins TRBV11-2 to TRBJ2-1, with a tentative D call TRBD1 (6 bases). This CDR3 spans 19 amino acids. Trimming took off 2 bases at V and 0 bases at J, with 20 bases between the two ends. Germline CDR1 reads SGHAT; CDR2 reads FQNNGV. CDR3 amino acids: CASSLTPLQGLSSYNEQFF. The CDR3 DNA is TGTGCCAGCAGCTTAACCCCATTACAGGGCTTGTCCTCCTACAATGAGCAGTTCTTC. Complete variable domain (other parts from reference TRBV11-2 and TRBJ2-1): EAGVAQSPRYKIIEKRQSVAFWCNPISGHATLYWYQQILGQGPKLLIQFQNNGVVDDSQLPKDRFSAERLKGVDSTLKIQPAKLEDSAVYLCASSLTPLQGLSSYNEQFFGPGTRLTVL.

The V gene is TRBV30, the J gene TRBJ1-4, with a weak D call TRBD1 (6 bases). Germline lookup yields CDR1 GTSNPN and CDR2 SVGIG (reference sequence). There are 13 residues in the CDR3. Trimming removed 8 bases at V and 3 bases at J, with 13 bases between. CDR3 sequence (DNA): TGTGCCCGAGAAGAGGGGGCTAATGAAAAACTGTTTTTT. It is translated as CAREEGANEKLFF. The entire variable domain, with the rest obtained from reference TRBV30 and TRBJ1-4, is as follows: SQTIHQWPATLVQPVGSPLSLECTVEGTSNPNLYWYRQAAGRGLQLLFYSVGIGQISSEVPQNLSASRPQDRQFILSSKKLLLSDSGFYLCAREEGANEKLFFGSGTQLSVL.

The chain recombines TRBV5-1 with TRBJ1-2, with D possibly matching TRBD1 (6 bases). CDR1 is SGHRS, CDR2 YFSETQ, per germline. The CDR3 totals 16 residues. The V end was cut by 1 base, the J end by 10 bases, with 23 bases between. This chain's CDR3 is CASSLKISGGKPDYTF. CDR3 in DNA: TGCGCCAGCAGCTTGAAGATTAGCGGGGGCAAGCCAGACTACACCTTC.

The chain employs TRBV5-4 and TRBJ2-3; a weak D match, TRBD2 (7 bases). Germline V gene sequence: CDR1 SGHNT, CDR2 YYREEE (reference sequence). This CDR3 contains 16 residues. Between the trimmed V and J ends, which lost 1 base and 2 bases, there was a span of 14 bases. Here the CDR3 DNA reads TGTGCCAGCAGCTTGTGGTGGCGGGGGCCCACAGATACGCAGTATTTT. Protein sequence: CASSLWWRGPTDTQYF.

The genes are TRBV27 and TRBJ2-6; no clear D gene. This CDR3 is built from 15 residues. Germline V gene lookup returns CDR1 MNHEY and CDR2 SMNVEV (reference sequence). The V end lost 6 bases, the J end lost 0 bases, and 9 bases lay between the germline ends. This CDR3 is CASSSVSSGANVLTF. For the CDR3, the DNA is TGTGCCAGCAGCTCTGTCAGCTCTGGGGCCAACGTCCTGACTTTC. Variable domain in full (rest from reference TRBV27 and TRBJ2-6): EAQVTQNPRYLITVTGKKLTVTCSQNMNHEYMSWYRQDPGLGLRQIYYSMNVEVTDKGDVPEGYKVSRKEKRNFPLILESPSPNQTSLYFCASSSVSSGANVLTFGAGSRLTVL.

This clone was observed once. The chain couples TRBV2 to TRBJ2-3, with 8 bases that match TRBD2. Unmatched junction bases numbered 4, after V lost 6 bases and J lost 2 bases. The CDR3 covers 14 residues. The germline V gene encodes CDR1 SNHLY and CDR2 FYNNEI. The CDR3 DNA is TGTGCCAGCAGCGCGGGGGGAGTCACAGATACGCAGTATTTT. Encoded protein: CASSAGGVTDTQYF.

The chain couples TRBV6-6 to TRBJ1-2; D perhaps matches TRBD1 (5 bases). The CDR3 extends over 12 amino acids. V was shortened by 1 base and J by 6 bases, with 6 bases between the two germline ends. Germline V gene lookup returns CDR1 MNHNY and CDR2 SVGAGI (reference sequence). The CDR3 coding sequence is TGTGCCAGCAGTTACTTACAGGATGGCTACACCTTC. It specifies CASSYLQDGYTF.

This clone was observed a few times. The chain is built from TRBV7-9 and TRBJ2-7, with D perhaps TRBD2 (5 bases). V was pared by 3 bases and J by 3 bases, with 12 bases between. The CDR3 spans 14 residues. In germline, CDR1 is SEHNR, CDR2 FQNEAQ (reference sequence). Here the CDR3 reads CASSFGPGYYEQYF. For the CDR3, the DNA is TGTGCCAGCAGCTTTGGCCCGGGGTACTACGAGCAGTACTTC.

The rearrangement joins TRBV28 to TRBJ1-2, with a weak D call TRBD1 (5 bases). The CDR3 consists of 15 residues. V shed 6 bases and J shed 5 bases, with 19 bases lying between them. The germline V gene has CDR1 MDHEN and CDR2 SYDVKM. CDR3 nucleotides: TGTGCCAGCAGCCCCCGGACACGACCAATTTATGGCTACACCTTC. This translates into CASSPRTRPIYGYTF.

The J gene is TRBJ1-6, the V gene TRBV25-1; perhaps TRBD1 as D (6 bases). Germline loops: CDR1 MGHDK, CDR2 SYGVNS. V lost 6 bases and J 6 bases, leaving 12 bases between the germline ends. This CDR3 comprises 14 residues. The CDR3 protein is CASSVQGPNSPLHF. CDR3 sequence (DNA): TGTGCCAGCAGCGTACAGGGCCCTAATTCACCCCTCCACTTT.

The chain uses TRBV15 and TRBJ1-2; D is perhaps TRBD1 (5 bases). Deletions cut 0 bases from V and 7 bases from J, with 12 bases between. This CDR3 is built from 14 residues. Germline loops: CDR1 LNHNV, CDR2 YYDKDF (reference sequence). CDR3 loop: CATSRDLGGGGYTF. The CDR3 DNA reads TGTGCCACCAGCAGAGATCTGGGGGGGGGTGGCTACACCTTC.

This clone was counted only a few times. The chain carries TRBV19 and TRBJ1-5, with unresolved D. This CDR3 has 14 amino acids. CDR1 and CDR2 (germline): LNHDA, SQIVND (reference sequence). The V and J ends lost 3 bases and 5 bases respectively, with 11 bases between them. The CDR3 region has the DNA TGTGCCAGTAGTATTAGGCGGTTAGATCAGCCCCAGCATTTT. This sequence encodes CASSIRRLDQPQHF.

This chain connects TRBV15 to TRBJ1-5; tentative D call: TRBD1 (6 bases). The CDR3 loop spans 14 amino acids. V lost 8 bases to trimming and J lost 0 bases, with 11 bases between them. The germline CDR1 and CDR2 sequences are LNHNV and YYDKDF (reference sequence). The CDR3 region is CATFETGSNQPQHF. CDR3 sequence (DNA): TGTGCCACCTTCGAGACAGGTAGCAATCAGCCCCAGCATTTT.

The gene calls are TRBV7-6 and TRBJ1-1; D call uncertain. The CDR3 has 16 amino acids. The V end lost 2 bases, the J end lost 3 bases, and 16 bases lay between the germline ends. Per germline, CDR1 SGHVS and CDR2 FNYEAQ. CDR3 sequence (DNA): TGTGCCAGCAGCTTATACCCCGCCTCCGGGGACACTGAAGCTTTCTTT. Protein product: CASSLYPASGDTEAFF. Complete variable domain (other parts from reference TRBV7-6 and TRBJ1-1): GAGVSQSPRYKVTKRGQDVALRCDPISGHVSLYWYRQALGQGPEFLTYFNYEAQQDKSGLPNDRFSAERPEGSISTLTIQRTEQRDSAMYRCASSLYPASGDTEAFFGQGTRLTVV.